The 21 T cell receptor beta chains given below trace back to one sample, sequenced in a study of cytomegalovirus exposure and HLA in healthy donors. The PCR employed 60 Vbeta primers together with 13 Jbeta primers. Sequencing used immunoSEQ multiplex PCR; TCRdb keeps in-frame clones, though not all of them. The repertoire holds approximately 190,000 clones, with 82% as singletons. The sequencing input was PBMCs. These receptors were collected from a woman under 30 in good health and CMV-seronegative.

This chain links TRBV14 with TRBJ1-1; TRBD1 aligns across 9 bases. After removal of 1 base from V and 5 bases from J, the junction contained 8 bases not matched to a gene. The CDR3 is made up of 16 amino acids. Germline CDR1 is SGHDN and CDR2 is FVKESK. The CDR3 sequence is CASSQAPGQGFTEAFF. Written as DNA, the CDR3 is TGTGCCAGCAGCCAAGCCCCGGGACAGGGTTTTACTGAAGCTTTCTTT.

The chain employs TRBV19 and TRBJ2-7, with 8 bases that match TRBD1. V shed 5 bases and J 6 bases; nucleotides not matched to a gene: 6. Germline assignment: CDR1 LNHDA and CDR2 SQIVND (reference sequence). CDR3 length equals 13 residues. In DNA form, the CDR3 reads TGTGCCAGTAGTTCCCAGGGGGCGCGCGAGCAGTACTTC. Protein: CASSSQGAREQYF.

The CDR3 coding sequence is TGTGCCAGCAGGCGGACACCCCAGGGGGCTTTAGATACGCAGTATTTT. It encodes CASRRTPQGALDTQYF. The chain is built from TRBV5-6 and TRBJ2-3; TRBD1 matches 8 bases. V was pared by 5 bases and J by 5 bases, with 13 bases of the junction left unmatched. This CDR3 has 16 residues. Germline assignment: CDR1 SGHDT and CDR2 YYEEEE.

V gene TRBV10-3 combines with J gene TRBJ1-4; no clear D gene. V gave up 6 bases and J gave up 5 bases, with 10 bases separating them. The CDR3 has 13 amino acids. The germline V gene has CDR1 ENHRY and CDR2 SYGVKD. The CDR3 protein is CAIRHSSNEKLFF. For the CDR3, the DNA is TGTGCCATCAGGCACAGCTCGAATGAAAAACTGTTTTTT.

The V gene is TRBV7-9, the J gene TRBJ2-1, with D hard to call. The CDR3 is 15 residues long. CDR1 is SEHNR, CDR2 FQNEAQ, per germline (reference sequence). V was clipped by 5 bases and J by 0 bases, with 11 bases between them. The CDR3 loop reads CASSRSTVSYNEQFF. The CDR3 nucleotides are TGTGCCAGCAGCAGAAGTACGGTCTCCTACAATGAGCAGTTCTTC.

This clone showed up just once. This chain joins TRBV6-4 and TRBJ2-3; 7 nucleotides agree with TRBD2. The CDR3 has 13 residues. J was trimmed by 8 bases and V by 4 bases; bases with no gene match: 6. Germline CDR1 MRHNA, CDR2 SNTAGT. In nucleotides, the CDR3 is TGTGCCAGCAGTGGGCTAGCGGCGGGTACGCAGTATTTT. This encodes CASSGLAAGTQYF.

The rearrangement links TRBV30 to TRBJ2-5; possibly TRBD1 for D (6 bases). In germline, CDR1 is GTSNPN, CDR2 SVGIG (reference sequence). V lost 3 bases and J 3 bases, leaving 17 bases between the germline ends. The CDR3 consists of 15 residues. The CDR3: CAWSTGYRVKETQYF. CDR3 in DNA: TGTGCCTGGAGCACGGGATACAGGGTGAAAGAGACCCAGTACTTC.

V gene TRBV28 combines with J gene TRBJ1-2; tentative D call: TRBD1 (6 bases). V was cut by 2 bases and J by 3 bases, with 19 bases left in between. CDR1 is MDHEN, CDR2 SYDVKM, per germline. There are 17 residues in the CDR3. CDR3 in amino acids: CASSLDIGGAVDYGYTF. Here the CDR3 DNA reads TGTGCCAGCAGTTTAGACATAGGGGGAGCAGTGGACTATGGCTACACCTTC.

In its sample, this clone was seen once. The DNA of the CDR3 is TGCGCCAGCAGCAGAAGGACAGGGGGCTACGAGCAGTACTTC. Protein sequence: CASSRRTGGYEQYF. The rearrangement links TRBV5-1 to TRBJ2-7; 10 positions match TRBD1. This CDR3 contains 14 residues. Trimming at V came to 4 bases and at J to 3 bases, leaving 4 bases not matched to a gene. Germline loops: CDR1 SGHRS, CDR2 YFSETQ. Looking up the rest from reference TRBV5-1 and TRBJ2-7 gives the full variable domain: KAGVTQTPRYLIKTRGQQVTLSCSPISGHRSVSWYQQTPGQGLQFLFEYFSETQRNKGNFPGRFSGRQFSNSRSEMNVSTLELGDSALYLCASSRRTGGYEQYFGPGTRLTVT.

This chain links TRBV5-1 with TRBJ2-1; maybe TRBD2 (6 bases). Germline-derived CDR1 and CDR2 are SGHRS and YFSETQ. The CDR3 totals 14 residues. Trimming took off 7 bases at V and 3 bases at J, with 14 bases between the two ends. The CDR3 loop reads CASGSGGIYNEQFF. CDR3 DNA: TGCGCCAGCGGCAGCGGAGGGATCTACAATGAGCAGTTCTTC.

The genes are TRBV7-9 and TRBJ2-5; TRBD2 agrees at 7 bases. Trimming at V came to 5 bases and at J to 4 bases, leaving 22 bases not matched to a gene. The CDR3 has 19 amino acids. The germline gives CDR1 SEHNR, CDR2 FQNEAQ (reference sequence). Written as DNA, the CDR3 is TGTGCCAGCAGCCGATTGGGCCTCTTACTAAGCGGGACCCGAGAGACCCAGTACTTC. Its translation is CASSRLGLLLSGTRETQYF.

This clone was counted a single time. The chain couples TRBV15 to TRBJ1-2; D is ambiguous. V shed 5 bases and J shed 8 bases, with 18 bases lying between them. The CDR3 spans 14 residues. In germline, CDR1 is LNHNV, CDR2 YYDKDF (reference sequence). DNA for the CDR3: TGTGCCACCAGCGGCGCCCACCGGAGAGAGGGCTACACCTTC. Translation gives CATSGAHRREGYTF.

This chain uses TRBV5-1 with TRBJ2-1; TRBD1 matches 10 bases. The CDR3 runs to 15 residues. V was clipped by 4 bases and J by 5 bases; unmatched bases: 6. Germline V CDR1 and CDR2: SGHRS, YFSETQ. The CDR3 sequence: CASSQGDRGDNEQFF. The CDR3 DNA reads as TGCGCCAGCAGCCAAGGGGACAGGGGTGACAATGAGCAGTTCTTC.

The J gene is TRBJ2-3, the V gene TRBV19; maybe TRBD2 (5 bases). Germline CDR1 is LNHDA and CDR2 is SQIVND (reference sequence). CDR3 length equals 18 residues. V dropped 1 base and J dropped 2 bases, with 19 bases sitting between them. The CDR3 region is CASSIGPLGKRDTDTQYF. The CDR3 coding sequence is TGTGCCAGTAGTATAGGCCCTCTCGGGAAGAGAGACACAGATACGCAGTATTTT.

The CDR3 DNA is TGCGCCAGCAGCCAAGGAGGGGTCGGGTATGGCTACACCTTC. Encoded protein: CASSQGGVGYGYTF. The genes are TRBV5-1 and TRBJ1-2; tentatively, D is TRBD1 (5 bases). The CDR3 contains 14 residues. Germline V gene sequence: CDR1 SGHRS, CDR2 YFSETQ. V gave up 4 bases and J gave up 5 bases, with 15 bases separating them.

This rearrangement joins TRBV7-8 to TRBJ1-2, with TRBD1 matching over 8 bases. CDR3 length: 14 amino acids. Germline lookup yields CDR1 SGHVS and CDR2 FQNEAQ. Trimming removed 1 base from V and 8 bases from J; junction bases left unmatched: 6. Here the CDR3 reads CASSLGAGGEGYTF. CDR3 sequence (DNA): TGTGCCAGCAGCTTAGGGGCAGGGGGCGAAGGCTACACCTTC.

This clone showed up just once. CDR3 sequence (DNA): TGTGCCAGCAGCTTAGGCCGGGAGGGGCAGTTCTTC. Its protein is CASSLGREGQFF. The V and J genes are TRBV11-3 and TRBJ2-1; 8 nucleotides align to TRBD2. Germline assignment: CDR1 SGHNT and CDR2 YENEEA. V was pared by 1 base and J by 12 bases, with 2 bases of the junction left unmatched. The CDR3 has 12 residues.

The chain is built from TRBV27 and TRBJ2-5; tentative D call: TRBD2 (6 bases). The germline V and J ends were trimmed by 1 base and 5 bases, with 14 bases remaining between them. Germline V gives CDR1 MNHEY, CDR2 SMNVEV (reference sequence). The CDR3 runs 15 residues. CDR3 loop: CASSLYGGTGETQYF. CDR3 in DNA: TGTGCCAGCAGTTTATATGGCGGGACGGGCGAGACCCAGTACTTC.

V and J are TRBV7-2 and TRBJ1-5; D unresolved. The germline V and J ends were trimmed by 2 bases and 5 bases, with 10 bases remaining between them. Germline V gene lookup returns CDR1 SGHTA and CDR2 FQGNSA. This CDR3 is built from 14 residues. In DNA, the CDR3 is TGTGCCAGCAGCTTACCCAGTTTGTATCAGCCCCAGCATTTT. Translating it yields CASSLPSLYQPQHF.

In DNA, the CDR3 is TGTGCCAGCAGTGACAGGGTGAGCAATGAGCAGTTCTTC. Translation gives CASSDRVSNEQFF. J is TRBJ2-1 and V is TRBV6-6; TRBD1 matches 7 bases. The CDR3 runs 13 residues. With 5 bases clipped from V and 6 bases from J, the junction kept 4 bases outside the gene matches. Germline V lookup: CDR1 MNHNY, CDR2 SVGAGI (reference sequence).

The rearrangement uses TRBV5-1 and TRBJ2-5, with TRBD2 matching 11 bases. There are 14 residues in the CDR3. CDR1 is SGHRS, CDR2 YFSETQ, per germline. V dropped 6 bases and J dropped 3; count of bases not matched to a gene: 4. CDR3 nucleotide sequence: TGCGCCAGCACCGTGACTAGCGGGAAAGAGACCCAGTACTTC. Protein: CASTVTSGKETQYF.